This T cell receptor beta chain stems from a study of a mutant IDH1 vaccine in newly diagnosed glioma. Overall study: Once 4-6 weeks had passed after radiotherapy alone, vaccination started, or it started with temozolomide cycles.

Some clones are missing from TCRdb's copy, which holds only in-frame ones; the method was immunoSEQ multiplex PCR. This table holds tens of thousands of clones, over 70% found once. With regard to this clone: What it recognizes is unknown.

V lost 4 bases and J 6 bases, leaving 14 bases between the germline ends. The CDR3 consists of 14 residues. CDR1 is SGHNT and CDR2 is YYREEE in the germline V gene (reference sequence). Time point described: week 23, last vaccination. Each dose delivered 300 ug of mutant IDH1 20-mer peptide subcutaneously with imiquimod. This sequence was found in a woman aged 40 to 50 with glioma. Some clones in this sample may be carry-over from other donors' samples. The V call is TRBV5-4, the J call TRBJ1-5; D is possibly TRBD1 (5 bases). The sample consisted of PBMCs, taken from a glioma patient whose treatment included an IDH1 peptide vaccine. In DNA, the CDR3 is TGTGCCAGCAGCATCGGGGGGATGGGTCAGCCCCAGCATTTT. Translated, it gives CASSIGGMGQPQHF.